Each of the 25 T cell receptor beta chains below was sequenced from the same sample in a study of EBV T-cell therapy then PD-1 blockade in nasopharyngeal carcinoma. The table came from immunoSEQ multiplex PCR; TCRdb's copy has only in-frame clones and leaves some out. The data hold about 17,000 clones, with roughly 84% observed a single time. No antigen has been identified for these receptors. Treatment indicated: AdE1-LMPpoly-expanded autologous EBV-specific T-cell therapy followed by anti-PD-1 nivolumab. Sequences were derived from CD8+ T cells from blood, sampled at day 0 from a patient whose treatment included autologous EBV-specific T cells and nivolumab. The source is a man aged 35-49 years with nasopharyngeal carcinoma.

This chain joins TRBV6-2 or TRBV6-3 and TRBJ2-1; 7 bases are a match to TRBD2. There are 21 residues in the CDR3. Unmatched junction bases numbered 17, after V lost 0 bases and J lost 0 bases. The germline CDR1 and CDR2 sequences are MNHEY and SVGEGT. The CDR3 spells CASSYSSSGAIDLSSYNEQFF. The CDR3 DNA sequence: TGTGCCAGCAGTTACTCTTCAAGCGGGGCCATTGACCTGAGCTCCTACAATGAGCAGTTCTTC.

The rearrangement links TRBV14 to TRBJ2-3; 10 nucleotides align to TRBD2. The germline CDR1 and CDR2 sequences are SGHDN and FVKESK. V trimming: 0 bases; J trimming: 6 bases; junction bases outside the gene matches: 9. The length of the CDR3 is 17 residues. Here the CDR3 reads CASSQDYERGGFDTQYF. CDR3 nucleotides: TGTGCCAGCAGCCAAGATTACGAGCGGGGGGGATTTGATACGCAGTATTTT.

The V and J genes are TRBV30 and TRBJ1-2, with a weak D call TRBD1 (5 bases). The CDR3 is made up of 13 amino acids. Germline CDR1 and CDR2: GTSNPN and SVGIG (reference sequence). V lost 2 bases and J lost 4, with 11 bases in between. The CDR3 spells CAWSLGPTYGYTF. CDR3 sequence (DNA): TGTGCCTGGAGTCTGGGACCGACCTATGGCTACACCTTC.

The rearrangement uses TRBV6-5 and TRBJ2-5; D is uncertain. The CDR3 has 13 residues. V was clipped by 7 bases and J by 2 bases, with 11 bases between them. Looked up from germline, CDR1 is MNHEY and CDR2 is SVGAGI. CDR3 bases: TGTGCCAGCACCAACTTAAGACAAGAGACCCAGTACTTC. Its protein product is CASTNLRQETQYF.

The chain is built from TRBV29-1 and TRBJ2-1; no firm D call. The CDR3 extends over 14 amino acids. The germline V and J ends were trimmed by 7 bases and 0 bases, with 13 bases remaining between them. The germline CDR1 and CDR2 sequences are SQVTM and ANQGSEA. The CDR3 bases are TGCAGCGCGAGACTCGAGAGCTCCTACAATGAGCAGTTCTTC. Translating it yields CSARLESSYNEQFF.

The rearrangement joins TRBV6-2 or TRBV6-3 to TRBJ2-1, with D possibly being TRBD2 (5 bases). V lost 6 bases to trimming and J lost 8 bases, with 17 bases between them. CDR1 and CDR2 from the germline V gene are MNHEY and SVGEGT. This CDR3 has 14 amino acids. CDR3 DNA: TGTGCCAGCAGCCCCGTCGTACTAGTAGATGAGCAGTTCTTC. Translating it yields CASSPVVLVDEQFF.

The chain carries TRBV24-1 and TRBJ1-6; D is unclear. The germline V gene has CDR1 KGHDR and CDR2 SFDVKD. Trimming removed 5 bases from V and 7 bases from J, with 8 bases in between. This CDR3 comprises 13 residues. The CDR3, as DNA: TGTGCCACCAGTGCAGGCCCCAATTCACCCCTCCACTTT. Its protein product is CATSAGPNSPLHF.

The chain uses TRBV9 and TRBJ1-1; D ambiguous. Looked up from germline, CDR1 is SGDLS and CDR2 is YYNGEE. V lost 1 base and J lost 1, with 8 bases in between. The CDR3 contains 14 residues. CDR3 DNA sequence: TGTGCCAGCAGCGTACTGACTACGAACACTGAAGCTTTCTTT. Amino acid sequence: CASSVLTTNTEAFF.

V gene TRBV3-1 (or the pseudogene TRBV3-2) combines with J gene TRBJ2-1; no reliable D call. Germline V lookup: CDR1 LGHDT, CDR2 YNNKEL (reference sequence). With 0 bases removed from V and 9 bases from J, the gap between germline ends came to 9 bases. This CDR3 has 13 residues. CDR3 DNA sequence: TGTGCCAGCAGCCAAGATCGTCCGAGTGAGCAGTTCTTC. Translation: CASSQDRPSEQFF.

The rearrangement uses TRBV24-1 and TRBJ2-7, with 8 bases fitting TRBD1. With V trimmed by 4 bases and J by 6 bases, 7 bases remained unmatched. The CDR3 consists of 14 residues. Germline V gene lookup returns CDR1 KGHDR and CDR2 SFDVKD. CDR3 region: CATSESRGRSEQYF. CDR3 DNA: TGTGCCACCAGTGAGTCCAGGGGGCGGAGCGAGCAGTACTTC.

The chain is built from TRBV19 and TRBJ2-1; D unclear. From germline, CDR1 is LNHDA and CDR2 SQIVND (reference sequence). The CDR3 has 13 amino acids. The V and J ends lost 5 bases and 2 bases respectively, with 7 bases between them. The CDR3 is CASSLSTYNEQFF. DNA for the CDR3: TGTGCCAGTAGTCTCAGTACCTACAATGAGCAGTTCTTC.

This clone has a single count. V is TRBV19 and J is TRBJ1-6, with 7 bases identical to TRBD1. The CDR3 has 15 amino acids. The V gene's germline CDR1 is LNHDA and CDR2 SQIVND (reference sequence). V shed 5 bases, J shed 5 bases, and the junction held 6 bases outside the gene matches. The CDR3 coding sequence is TGTGCCAGTAGTTTCGGGACAGCAAATAATTCACCCCTCCACTTT. Translated: CASSFGTANNSPLHF. Drawing the rest from reference TRBV19 and TRBJ1-6, the complete variable domain is DGGITQSPKYLFRKEGQNVTLSCEQNLNHDAMYWYRQDPGQGLRLIYYSQIVNDFQKGDIAEGYSVSREKKESFPLTVTSAQKNPTAFYLCASSFGTANNSPLHFGNGTRLTVT.

This chain joins TRBV28 and TRBJ2-7, with D perhaps TRBD1 or TRBD2 (5 bases each). V was cut by 7 bases and J by 3 bases, with 22 bases left in between. CDR1 and CDR2 from the germline V gene are MDHEN and SYDVKM. This CDR3 is built from 16 residues. As DNA, the CDR3 is TGTGCCAGCAAGTCCCCCGGAGGCCGGCAGGGCTACGAGCAGTACTTC. This gives the protein CASKSPGGRQGYEQYF.

This chain uses TRBV24-1 with TRBJ1-2; D uncertain. The CDR3 extends over 13 amino acids. Germline loops: CDR1 KGHDR, CDR2 SFDVKD. V was cut by 6 bases and J by 8 bases, with 15 bases left in between. The CDR3 spells CATSPGSRRGYTF. DNA of the CDR3: TGTGCCACCAGTCCCGGGTCTCGACGGGGCTACACCTTC.

The chain couples TRBV3-1 (or the pseudogene TRBV3-2) to TRBJ1-4; D gene ambiguous. The CDR3 extends over 15 amino acids. Trimming shortened V by 0 bases and J by 3 bases, and 8 bases separated the two germline ends. Germline CDR1 and CDR2: LGHDT and YNNKEL (reference sequence). CDR3 bases: TGTGCCAGCAGCCAAGATTTGGCAGCTAATGAAAAACTGTTTTTT. As protein: CASSQDLAANEKLFF.

J is TRBJ2-5 and V is TRBV7-2; no definite D call. Per the germline V gene, CDR1 is SGHTA and CDR2 is FQGNSA. V shed 5 bases and J shed 5 bases, with 15 bases lying between them. The CDR3 spans 14 residues. The CDR3 sequence is CASSHPLPLETQYF. The CDR3 nucleotides are TGTGCCAGCAGCCACCCCTTACCCCTGGAGACCCAGTACTTC.

This rearrangement joins TRBV7-8 to TRBJ2-7; D call uncertain. The V end was cut by 3 bases, the J end by 0 bases, with 3 bases between. CDR3 length equals 12 residues. The germline gives CDR1 SGHVS, CDR2 FQNEAQ. The CDR3 bases are TGTGCCAGCAGCTTCCTCTCCTACGAGCAGTACTTC. Translation: CASSFLSYEQYF.

The chain uses TRBV6-1 and TRBJ2-1; 7 bases fit TRBD1. Germline-derived CDR1 and CDR2 are MNHNS and SASEGT. V was clipped by 6 bases and J by 3 bases; unmatched bases: 5. The CDR3 covers 14 residues. As DNA, the CDR3 is TGTGCCAGCAGCCGCGACAGGGTCTACAATGAGCAGTTCTTC. This encodes CASSRDRVYNEQFF.

The chain uses TRBV4-3 and TRBJ2-7; no clear D. V lost 0 bases and J lost 2, with 11 bases in between. CDR1 is LGHNA, CDR2 YSLEER, per germline. This CDR3 has 15 residues. The DNA of the CDR3 is TGCGCCAGCAGCCAAGAACCCTTCAAGACCTACGAGCAGTACTTC. This translates into CASSQEPFKTYEQYF.

V gene TRBV19 combines with J gene TRBJ1-5; D gene uncertain. From germline, CDR1 is LNHDA and CDR2 SQIVND (reference sequence). Deletions cut 6 bases from V and 2 bases from J, with 8 bases between. This CDR3 has 13 amino acids. DNA for the CDR3: TGTGCCAGTAGGATCCTGGGCAATCAGCCCCAGCATTTT. Its protein product is CASRILGNQPQHF.

The genes are TRBV7-3 and TRBJ2-2; perhaps TRBD1 as D (5 bases). Germline assignment: CDR1 SGHTA and CDR2 FQGTGA. This CDR3 contains 15 residues. Trimming shortened V by 5 bases and J by 6 bases, and 16 bases separated the two germline ends. For the CDR3, the DNA is TGTGCCAGCAGCCACAAAGGGGCCTCCGCCGGGGAGCTGTTTTTT. Protein: CASSHKGASAGELFF.

This clone is labeled medium-sized. This rearrangement joins TRBV2 to TRBJ1-2, with D uncertain. V was shortened by 2 bases and J by 4 bases, with 11 bases between the two germline ends. Germline-derived CDR1 and CDR2 are SNHLY and FYNNEI. This CDR3 has 14 residues. CDR3 loop: CASSERTDVYGYTF. The CDR3, as DNA: TGTGCCAGCAGTGAAAGGACGGACGTCTATGGCTACACCTTC.

CDR3 in DNA: TGTGCCAGCAGTTCGGGTCTCGCGGGACGAAGGTACTTC. Its protein product is CASSSGLAGRRYF. This chain joins TRBV27 and TRBJ2-5; D might be TRBD2 (6 bases). This CDR3 spans 13 amino acids. CDR1 is MNHEY and CDR2 is SMNVEV in the germline V gene (reference sequence). The V and J ends lost 4 bases and 13 bases respectively, with 19 bases between them.

The rearrangement uses TRBV6-1 and TRBJ1-1; no firm D call. CDR1 and CDR2 (germline): MNHNS, SASEGT. The length of the CDR3 is 16 residues. V was cut by 3 bases and J by 0 bases, with 14 bases left in between. The CDR3: CASSDTWTSLNTEAFF. In DNA, the CDR3 is TGTGCCAGCAGTGATACATGGACGTCTCTGAACACTGAAGCTTTCTTT.

V and J are TRBV24-1 and TRBJ2-3; D unclear. Germline V gene lookup returns CDR1 KGHDR and CDR2 SFDVKD. This CDR3 is 14 amino acids long. V was cut by 3 bases and J by 2 bases, with 8 bases left in between. The CDR3 region has the DNA TGTGCCACCAGTGATCCTGCCCTCACAGATACGCAGTATTTT. Protein: CATSDPALTDTQYF.